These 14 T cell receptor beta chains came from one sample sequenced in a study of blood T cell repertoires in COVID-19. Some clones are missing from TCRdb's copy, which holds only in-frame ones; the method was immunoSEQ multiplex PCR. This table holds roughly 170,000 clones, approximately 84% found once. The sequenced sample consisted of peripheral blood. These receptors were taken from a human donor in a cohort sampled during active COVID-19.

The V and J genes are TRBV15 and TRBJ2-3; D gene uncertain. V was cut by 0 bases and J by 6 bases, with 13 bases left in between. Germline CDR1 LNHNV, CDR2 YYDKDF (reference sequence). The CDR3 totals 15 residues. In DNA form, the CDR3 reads TGTGCCACCAGCAGAGACCCCTACAGTGTGGATACGCAGTATTTT. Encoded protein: CATSRDPYSVDTQYF.

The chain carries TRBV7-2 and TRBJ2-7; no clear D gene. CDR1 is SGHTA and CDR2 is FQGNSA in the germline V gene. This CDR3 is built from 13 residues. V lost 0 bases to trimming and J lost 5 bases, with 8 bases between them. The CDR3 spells CASSLALGHEQYF. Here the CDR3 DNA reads TGTGCCAGCAGCTTAGCTCTAGGCCACGAGCAGTACTTC.

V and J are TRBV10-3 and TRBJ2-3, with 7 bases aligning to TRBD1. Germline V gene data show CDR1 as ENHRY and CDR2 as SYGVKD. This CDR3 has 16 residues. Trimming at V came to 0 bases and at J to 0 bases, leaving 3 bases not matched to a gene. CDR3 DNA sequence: TGTGCCATCAGTGAGTCTGGACAGGAAAGCACAGATACGCAGTATTTT. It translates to CAISESGQESTDTQYF.

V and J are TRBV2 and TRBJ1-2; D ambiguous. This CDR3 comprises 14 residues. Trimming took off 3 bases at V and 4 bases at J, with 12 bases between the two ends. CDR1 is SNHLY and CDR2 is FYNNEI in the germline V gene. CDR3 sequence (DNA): TGTGCCAGCAGTGAGCACAGATACGGCTATGGCTACACCTTC. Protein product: CASSEHRYGYGYTF.

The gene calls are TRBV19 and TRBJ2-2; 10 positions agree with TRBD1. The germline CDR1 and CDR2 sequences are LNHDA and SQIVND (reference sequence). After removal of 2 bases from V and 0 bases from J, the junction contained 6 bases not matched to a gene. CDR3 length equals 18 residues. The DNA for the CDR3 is TGTGCCAGTAGTATAAGGACAGGGGGGTTCGCGAACACCGGGGAGCTGTTTTTT. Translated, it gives CASSIRTGGFANTGELFF.

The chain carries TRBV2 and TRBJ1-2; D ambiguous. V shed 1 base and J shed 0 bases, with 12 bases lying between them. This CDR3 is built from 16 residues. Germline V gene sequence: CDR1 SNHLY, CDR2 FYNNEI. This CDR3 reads CASSEDGPPPNYGYTF. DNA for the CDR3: TGTGCCAGCAGTGAAGACGGTCCACCCCCTAACTATGGCTACACCTTC.

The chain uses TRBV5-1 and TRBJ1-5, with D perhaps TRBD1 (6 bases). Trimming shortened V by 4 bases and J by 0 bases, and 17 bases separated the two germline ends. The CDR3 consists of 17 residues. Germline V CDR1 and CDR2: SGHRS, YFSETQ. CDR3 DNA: TGCGCCAGCAGCAAGGGGGACCGGGCGAATAGCAATCAGCCCCAGCATTTT. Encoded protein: CASSKGDRANSNQPQHF. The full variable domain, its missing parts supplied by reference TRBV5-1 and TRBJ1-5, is KAGVTQTPRYLIKTRGQQVTLSCSPISGHRSVSWYQQTPGQGLQFLFEYFSETQRNKGNFPGRFSGRQFSNSRSEMNVSTLELGDSALYLCASSKGDRANSNQPQHFGDGTRLSIL.

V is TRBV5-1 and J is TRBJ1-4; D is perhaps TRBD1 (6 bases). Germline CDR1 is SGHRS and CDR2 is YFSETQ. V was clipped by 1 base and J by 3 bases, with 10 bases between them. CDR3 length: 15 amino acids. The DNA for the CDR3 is TGCGCCAGCAGCTTGCAACAGGGATCTAATGAAAAACTGTTTTTT. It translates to CASSLQQGSNEKLFF.

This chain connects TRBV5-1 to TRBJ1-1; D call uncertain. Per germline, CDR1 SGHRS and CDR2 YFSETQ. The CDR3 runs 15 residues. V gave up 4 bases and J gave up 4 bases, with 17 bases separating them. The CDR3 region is CASSPVSLVSTEAFF. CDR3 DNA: TGCGCCAGCAGCCCCGTGAGCCTTGTTTCCACTGAAGCTTTCTTT.

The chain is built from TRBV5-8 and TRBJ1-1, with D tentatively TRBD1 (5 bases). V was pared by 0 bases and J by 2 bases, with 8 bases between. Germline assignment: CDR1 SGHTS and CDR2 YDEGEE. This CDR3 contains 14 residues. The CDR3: CASSLGRGNTEAFF. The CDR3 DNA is TGTGCCAGCAGCTTGGGTAGGGGTAACACTGAAGCTTTCTTT.

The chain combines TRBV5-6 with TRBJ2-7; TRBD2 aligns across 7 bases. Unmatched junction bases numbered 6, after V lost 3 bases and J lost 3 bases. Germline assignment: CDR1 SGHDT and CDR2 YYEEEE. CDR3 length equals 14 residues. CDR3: CASSSRDYHYEQYF. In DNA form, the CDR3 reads TGTGCCAGCAGCTCACGGGACTACCACTACGAGCAGTACTTC.

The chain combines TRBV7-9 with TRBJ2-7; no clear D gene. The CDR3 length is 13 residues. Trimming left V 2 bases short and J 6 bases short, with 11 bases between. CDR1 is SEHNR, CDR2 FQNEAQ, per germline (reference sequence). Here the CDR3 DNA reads TGTGCCAGCAGCTTAATCGTGCGAGGCGAGCAGTACTTC. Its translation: CASSLIVRGEQYF.

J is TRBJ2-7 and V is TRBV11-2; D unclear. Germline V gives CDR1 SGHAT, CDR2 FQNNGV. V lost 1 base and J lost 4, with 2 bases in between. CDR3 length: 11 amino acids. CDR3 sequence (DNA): TGTGCCAGCAGCTTAGTATACGAGCAGTACTTC. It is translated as CASSLVYEQYF.

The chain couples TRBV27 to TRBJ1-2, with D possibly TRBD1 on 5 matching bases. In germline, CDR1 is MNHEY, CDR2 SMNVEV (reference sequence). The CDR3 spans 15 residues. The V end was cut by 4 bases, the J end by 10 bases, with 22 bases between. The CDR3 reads CASSSPFIAGGAYTF. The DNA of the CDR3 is TGTGCCAGCAGTTCGCCCTTCATAGCCGGGGGTGCCTACACCTTC.